This TCR beta chain originates from a study of human T cells and chemical hapten exposure (dated by TCRdb to the early 2020s). About the full investigation: For sensitization, 2% DPC in acetone was applied to an approximately 2 cm by approximately 2 cm area of upper inner arm skin. Blood for TCR sequencing was provided by twenty-nine alopecia patients at one to four time points (pre-sensitization, 2, 6 and 24 weeks). Patch testing on the upper back used Finn chambers containing 0.01% DPC, with scoring done after 6 days according to International Contact Dermatitis Research Group standards. The patient cohort, mostly female, included alopecia areata with under or over 50% scalp involvement, alopecia totalis and alopecia universalis. Blood samples were taken from patients before sensitization (week 0) and then at 2, 6 and about 24 weeks after DPC sensitization. In alopecia patients, the study followed how the peripheral blood TCR repertoire changed in vivo over primary and secondary sensitization to diphenylcyclopropenone (DPC), a hapten. The libraries were sequenced as a pool, and the TCR yield per sample differed mostly because of small variations in library volumes within the pool. Patients additionally received weekly therapeutic DPC doses to the scalp throughout the roughly 25-week study period.

Study-wide conclusions, independent of this receptor: DPC sensitization did not change the number of TCRs with a frequency above 1 in 1000, and there was no evidence of changes in global repertoire structure. Because all patients had alopecia, a presumed autoimmune disease, the immune response of the patients might differ from that of healthy individuals. Compared with pre-sensitization or healthy control sets, expanded TCRs formed significantly more large CDR3 similarity clusters, which is consistent with antigen-driven responses. After repeated subsampling, changes were observed in the strength of the expansion versus patch-test correlation and in the threshold at which the correlation became significant. A positive correlation was found between the number of PT1 expanded TCRs and patch test score, with significance reached at thresholds 8, 16 and 32 but not 4.

The library was produced with RACE. The sample was run on a NextSeq 500. During library preparation, unique molecular identifiers were attached to individual cDNA molecules so that TCRs could be counted in a quantitative, reproducible way. Each blood RNA sample was used to sequence both TCR alpha and TCR beta chains. As for the original processing: The median number of TCRs per sample was some 100,000, ranging from 23,224 to 690,600. The Decombinator software suite was used to annotate the V, J and CDR3 of the TCR reads. Every sample was subsampled to the same number of TCRs (28,000) for the PS versus PT1 abundance plots. TCRs were defined as expanded if absent before sensitization and observed at least eight times at the 2-week time point. TCRdb handled the public reads itself, with Q25 trimming in fastp and clone calling in MiXCR, and kept productive beta chains. Rows are combined by CDR3 protein, so each entry shows the most common genes and DNA. The V and J calls, along with clone size, are taken from TCRdb and not from the paper's own processing. The sample records about 360,000 distinct CDR3 sequences, approximately 5% of which are singletons. The top ten constitute around 2.3% of the sample.

The CDR3 goes from the cysteine to the phenylalanine over 15 residues. This entry keeps only the CDR3 DNA: 45 bases, framed from base 1. For CDR1 and CDR2, the germline V gene lists MNHEY and SVGAGI. Ends trimmed: V by 0 bases, J by 4 bases; bases unmatched to a gene: 3. In the paper's terms, the time point label means: patch test 1, 2 weeks after DPC sensitization. The sample's treatment or condition label is to be understood as: therapeutic diphenylcyclopropenone sensitization with weekly scalp DPC. At every patch-test visit, the blood draw took place before the patch test was put on. Eligible patients were aged 18 to 70, diagnosed with alopecia, deemed suitable for DPC therapy, and excluded if pregnant. Total RNA was extracted from unfractionated whole blood collected in Tempus Blood RNA tubes. This clonotype has more than one count but fewer than ten. What this receptor recognizes is not known. Per-base qualities were not stored, and no clone one base away is much larger.

The starting material was whole blood, obtained in connection with sensitization to the hapten diphenylcyclopropenone (DPC). The source of this sequence is a woman aged 45 to 65 with alopecia areata. Some clones in this sample may be carry-over from other donors' samples. Recombination linked TRBV6-5 to TRBJ2-5; 9 bases in the junction line up with TRBD1. The bases are TGTGCCAGCAGTTACTCCGGACAGGGGAGAGAGACCCAGTACTTC. The encoded protein is CASSYSGQGRETQYF.